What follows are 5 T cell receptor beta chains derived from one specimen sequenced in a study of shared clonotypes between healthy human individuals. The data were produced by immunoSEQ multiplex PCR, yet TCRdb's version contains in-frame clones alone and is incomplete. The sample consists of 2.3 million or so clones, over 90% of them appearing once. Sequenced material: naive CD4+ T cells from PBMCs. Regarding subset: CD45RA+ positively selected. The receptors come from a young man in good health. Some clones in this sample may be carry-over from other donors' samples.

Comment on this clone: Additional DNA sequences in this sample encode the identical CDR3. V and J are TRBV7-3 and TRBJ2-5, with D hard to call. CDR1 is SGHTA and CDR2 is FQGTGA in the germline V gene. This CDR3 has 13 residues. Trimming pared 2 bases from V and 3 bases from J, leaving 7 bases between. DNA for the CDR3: TGTGCCAGCAGCTTACGTCGAGAAGAGACCCAGTACTTC. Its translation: CASSLRREETQYF.

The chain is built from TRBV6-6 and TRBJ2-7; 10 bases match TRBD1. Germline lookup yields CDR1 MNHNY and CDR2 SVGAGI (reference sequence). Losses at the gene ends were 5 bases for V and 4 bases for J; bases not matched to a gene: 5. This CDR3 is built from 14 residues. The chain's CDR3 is CASSMRDRGYEQYF. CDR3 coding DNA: TGTGCCAGCAGTATGCGGGACAGGGGTTACGAGCAGTACTTC.

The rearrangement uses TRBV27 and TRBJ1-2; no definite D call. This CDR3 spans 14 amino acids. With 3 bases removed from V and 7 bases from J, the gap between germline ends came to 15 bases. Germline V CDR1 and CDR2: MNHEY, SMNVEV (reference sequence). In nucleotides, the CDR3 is TGTGCCAGCAGTTTCTCGGGCCAGGTCACTGGCTACACCTTC. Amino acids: CASSFSGQVTGYTF.

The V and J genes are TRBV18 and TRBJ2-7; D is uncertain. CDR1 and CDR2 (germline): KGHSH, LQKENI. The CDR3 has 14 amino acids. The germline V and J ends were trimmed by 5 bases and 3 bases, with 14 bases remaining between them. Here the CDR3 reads CASSGWGKLYEQYF. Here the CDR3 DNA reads TGTGCCAGCTCAGGTTGGGGAAAACTCTACGAGCAGTACTTC. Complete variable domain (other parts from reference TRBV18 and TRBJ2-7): NAGVMQNPRHLVRRRGQEARLRCSPMKGHSHVYWYRQLPEEGLKFMVYLQKENIIDESGMPKERFSAEFPKEGPSILRIQQVVRGDSAAYFCASSGWGKLYEQYFGPGTRLTVT.

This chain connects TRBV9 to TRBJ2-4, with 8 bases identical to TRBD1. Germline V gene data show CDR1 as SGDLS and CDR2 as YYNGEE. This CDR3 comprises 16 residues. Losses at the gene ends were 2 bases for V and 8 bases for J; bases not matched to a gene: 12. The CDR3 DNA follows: TGTGCCAGCAGCGTTGGGCTGAGTGGACAGGGTCACATTCAGTACTTC. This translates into CASSVGLSGQGHIQYF.